The 24 T cell receptor beta chains in this list originate from one sample, sequenced in a study of blood T cell repertoires in COVID-19. The data were produced by immunoSEQ multiplex PCR, yet TCRdb's version contains in-frame clones alone and is incomplete. The data show 150,000 or so clones, about 83% seen once. Sequenced sample: PBMCs or T cells enriched from blood (not recorded which). The receptors were sampled from a woman in her forties or fifties in a cohort exposed to, infected with or recovered from COVID-19 (not recorded which).

The chain links TRBV19 to TRBJ2-1, with 8 bases matching TRBD2. The CDR3 loop spans 16 amino acids. Germline loops: CDR1 LNHDA, CDR2 SQIVND (reference sequence). The V segment lost 3 bases and the J segment 6 bases; nucleotides outside the gene matches: 10. The CDR3 sequence: CASSMGLAGGGNEQFF. The CDR3, as DNA: TGTGCCAGTAGTATGGGGCTAGCGGGCGGAGGCAATGAGCAGTTCTTC.

This chain links TRBV4-1 with TRBJ2-3, with D unresolved. V was clipped by 1 base and J by 2 bases, with 7 bases between them. CDR1 is MGHRA and CDR2 is YSYEKL in the germline V gene. This CDR3 has 14 residues. The CDR3 coding sequence is TGCGCCAGCAGCCAAGTTGACACCACAGATACGCAGTATTTT. Protein product: CASSQVDTTDTQYF.

This sequence joins TRBV30 and TRBJ2-3; maybe TRBD2 (5 bases). CDR1 is GTSNPN and CDR2 is SVGIG in the germline V gene (reference sequence). The V and J ends lost 0 bases and 9 bases respectively, with 16 bases between them. CDR3 length equals 14 residues. CDR3 in amino acids: CAWSVPGMVRTQYF. The CDR3 nucleotides read TGTGCCTGGAGTGTACCCGGGATGGTGAGGACGCAGTATTTT.

V and J are TRBV7-9 and TRBJ1-1; D may be TRBD1 (6 bases). V dropped 5 bases and J dropped 3 bases, with 13 bases sitting between them. Germline CDR1 is SEHNR and CDR2 is FQNEAQ (reference sequence). The CDR3 totals 14 residues. CDR3 loop: CASSPPTGHTEAFF. The CDR3 DNA reads TGTGCCAGCAGCCCACCGACAGGACACACTGAAGCTTTCTTT.

In its sample, this clone was seen once. The gene calls are TRBV5-6 and TRBJ1-5; TRBD1 agrees at 7 bases. The CDR3 is made up of 14 amino acids. The ends lost 4 bases at V and 6 bases at J; junction bases unmatched: 7. Germline V gene lookup returns CDR1 SGHDT and CDR2 YYEEEE. This chain's CDR3 is CASSTGTAPQPQHF. The CDR3 coding sequence is TGTGCCAGCAGCACGGGGACAGCCCCTCAGCCCCAGCATTTT.

This sequence joins TRBV7-3 and TRBJ2-3, with TRBD2 identical over 14 bases. Per germline, CDR1 SGHTA and CDR2 FQGTGA. After removal of 3 bases from V and 9 bases from J, the junction contained 14 bases not matched to a gene. The CDR3 spans 18 residues. The CDR3 loop is CASSLTTGTSGSLGTQYF. The CDR3 nucleotides are TGTGCCAGCAGCTTGACCACCGGGACTAGCGGGAGTCTGGGCACGCAGTATTTT.

The V call is TRBV6-5, the J call TRBJ1-1; TRBD1 agrees at 8 bases. The germline V gene encodes CDR1 MNHEY and CDR2 SVGAGI. V shed 8 bases, J shed 1 base, and the junction held 6 bases outside the gene matches. The CDR3 covers 14 residues. CDR3 residues: CASLFTGGNTEAFF. Written as DNA, the CDR3 is TGTGCCAGCTTGTTCACAGGGGGGAACACTGAAGCTTTCTTT.

The J gene is TRBJ2-7, the V gene TRBV6-5; D gene uncertain. V was trimmed by 5 bases and J by 5 bases, leaving 16 bases between them. This CDR3 has 14 residues. The germline gives CDR1 MNHEY, CDR2 SVGAGI. The CDR3 nucleotides read TGTGCCAGCAGTATGAGTGCCTTTATGGACGAGCAGTACTTC. Amino acids: CASSMSAFMDEQYF.

The CDR3 protein is CASSPFGQGGDYEQYF. The CDR3 nucleotides read TGTGCCAGCAGCCCATTCGGACAGGGAGGTGACTACGAGCAGTACTTC. The chain uses TRBV6-6 and TRBJ2-7, with 8 bases aligning to TRBD1. CDR3 length: 16 amino acids. V lost 6 bases to trimming and J lost 3 bases; unmatched junction nucleotides: 13. Germline V CDR1 and CDR2: MNHNY, SVGAGI (reference sequence).

In DNA form, the CDR3 reads TGTGCCAGCTCTCCCAGGGACAGGGCACCTCACTACGAGCAGTACTTC. Translated, it gives CASSPRDRAPHYEQYF. This chain joins TRBV18 and TRBJ2-7; 9 bases match TRBD1. This CDR3 contains 16 residues. V gave up 6 bases and J gave up 3 bases; unmatched junction bases: 12. Germline CDR1 is KGHSH and CDR2 is LQKENI.

The V and J genes are TRBV28 and TRBJ2-7; D not certain. V was trimmed by 5 bases and J by 2 bases, leaving 10 bases between them. Germline V gene lookup returns CDR1 MDHEN and CDR2 SYDVKM. CDR3 length equals 13 residues. The CDR3 nucleotides read TGTGCCAGCAGTGGCCCGCACCCCTACGAGCAGTACTTC. It encodes CASSGPHPYEQYF.

V usage is TRBV7-3 and J usage is TRBJ2-2; 8 bases are shared with TRBD1. CDR3 length: 17 residues. Germline CDR1 reads SGHTA; CDR2 reads FQGTGA. V trimming: 5 bases; J trimming: 2 bases; junction bases outside the gene matches: 10. The CDR3 sequence: CASSPAGGPGNTGELFF. The CDR3 DNA sequence: TGTGCCAGCAGCCCAGCAGGGGGCCCTGGAAACACCGGGGAGCTGTTTTTT.

This clone was observed at least ten times. In nucleotides, the CDR3 is TGTGCCAGCAGCCGGGACTTTCTTAACGAGCAGTACTTC. Its translation: CASSRDFLNEQYF. V usage is TRBV6-2 or TRBV6-3 and J usage is TRBJ2-7; perhaps TRBD2 as D (6 bases). This CDR3 spans 13 amino acids. From germline, CDR1 is MNHEY and CDR2 SVGEGT. The ends were cut back, 6 bases at V and 5 bases at J, with 14 bases in the middle.

CDR3 sequence reads: CASSYLGQGIGTEAFF. CDR3 DNA: TGTGCCAGCAGTTACCTTGGACAGGGGATAGGGACTGAAGCTTTCTTT. This chain connects TRBV6-5 to TRBJ1-1; 9 nucleotides match TRBD1. V lost 2 bases, J lost 5 bases, and 9 bases stayed unmatched. The CDR3 totals 16 residues. CDR1 MNHEY and CDR2 SVGAGI come from the germline V gene.

This chain links TRBV7-6 with TRBJ2-1; 11 nucleotides align to TRBD2. CDR1 and CDR2 from the germline V gene are SGHVS and FNYEAQ. Trimming cost V 1 base and J 1 base; bases outside gene matches: 6. The CDR3 has 18 amino acids. CDR3 in amino acids: CASSLELAGGRSYNEQFF. The CDR3 DNA sequence: TGTGCCAGCAGCTTAGAGCTAGCGGGAGGACGTTCCTACAATGAGCAGTTCTTC.

This chain uses TRBV28 with TRBJ1-1, with 10 bases aligning to TRBD1. V shed 3 bases, J shed 3 bases, and the junction held 7 bases outside the gene matches. The germline V gene has CDR1 MDHEN and CDR2 SYDVKM. This CDR3 spans 16 amino acids. CDR3 nucleotide sequence: TGTGCCAGCAGTTTCCCCACGACAGGGGGCCACACTGAAGCTTTCTTT. This gives the protein CASSFPTTGGHTEAFF.

Worth noting for this clone: A much larger clone lies one base from this, so it may be a read error. The identical CDR3 is also encoded by other nucleotide sequences in the sample. The CDR3 DNA is TGTGCCAGCAGCCAAGATCGACGGGGAGAAAAACTGTTTTTT. Translating gives CASSQDRRGEKLFF. The chain has TRBV14 and TRBJ1-4; D is ambiguous. The CDR3 consists of 14 residues. Germline V CDR1 and CDR2: SGHDN, FVKESK. Trimming shortened V by 0 bases and J by 8 bases, and 10 bases separated the two germline ends.

The V gene is TRBV6-2 or TRBV6-3, the J gene TRBJ1-2, with D uncertain. Trimming pared 4 bases from V and 5 bases from J, leaving 8 bases between. The CDR3 sequence is 12 residues long. CDR1 and CDR2 from the germline V gene are MNHEY and SVGEGT. Written as DNA, the CDR3 is TGTGCCAGCAGTTCCGACTATTATGGCTACACCTTC. Amino acids: CASSSDYYGYTF.

The chain couples TRBV11-2 to TRBJ1-1, with 10 bases fitting TRBD1. The V segment lost 5 bases and the J segment 9 bases; nucleotides outside the gene matches: 15. The CDR3 extends over 16 amino acids. Germline-derived CDR1 and CDR2 are SGHAT and FQNNGV. DNA of the CDR3: TGTGCCAGCAGCCCTCCACCGGGACAGGGGAAGCAGAAAGCTTTCTTT. Amino acids: CASSPPPGQGKQKAFF. The full variable domain, with the rest looked up from reference TRBV11-2 and TRBJ1-1, is EAGVAQSPRYKIIEKRQSVAFWCNPISGHATLYWYQQILGQGPKLLIQFQNNGVVDDSQLPKDRFSAERLKGVDSTLKIQPAKLEDSAVYLCASSPPPGQGKQKAFFGQGTRLTVV.

This chain uses TRBV7-9 with TRBJ1-2, with a possible D match to TRBD1 (6 bases). Germline V lookup: CDR1 SEHNR, CDR2 FQNEAQ (reference sequence). The germline V and J ends were trimmed by 3 bases and 7 bases, with 12 bases remaining between them. The CDR3 contains 13 residues. CDR3 protein: CASSFGDTGGYTF. In DNA form, the CDR3 reads TGTGCCAGCAGCTTTGGGGACACTGGTGGCTACACCTTC. The full variable domain, with the rest looked up from reference TRBV7-9 and TRBJ1-2, is DTGVSQNPRHKITKRGQNVTFRCDPISEHNRLYWYRQTLGQGPEFLTYFQNEAQLEKSRLLSDRFSAERPKGSFSTLEIQRTEQGDSAMYLCASSFGDTGGYTFGSGTRLTVV.

This clone turned up a few times. The V call is TRBV10-3, the J call TRBJ2-4, with a possible D match to TRBD1 (6 bases). Germline V gives CDR1 ENHRY, CDR2 SYGVKD. With 0 bases removed from V and 6 bases from J, the gap between germline ends came to 12 bases. This CDR3 comprises 15 residues. This CDR3 is CAISESAGAPNIQYF. Written as DNA, the CDR3 is TGTGCCATCAGTGAGTCGGCAGGGGCTCCAAACATTCAGTACTTC.

Only a few counts were recorded for this clone. The chain has TRBV28 and TRBJ1-4; no definite D call. Trimming shortened V by 4 bases and J by 8 bases, and 14 bases separated the two germline ends. Germline values: CDR1 MDHEN, CDR2 SYDVKM. The length of the CDR3 is 14 residues. The CDR3 nucleotides are TGTGCCAGCAGTTACCAGGACGGGGTAGAAAAACTGTTTTTT. Amino acids: CASSYQDGVEKLFF. The variable domain in full, completed from reference TRBV28 and TRBJ1-4, reads DVKVTQSSRYLVKRTGEKVFLECVQDMDHENMFWYRQDPGLGLRLIYFSYDVKMKEKGDIPEGYSVSREKKERFSLILESASTNQTSMYLCASSYQDGVEKLFFGSGTQLSVL.

This clone came up once. The V gene is TRBV5-1, the J gene TRBJ1-5; D ambiguous. Between the trimmed V and J ends, which lost 0 bases and 4 bases, there was a span of 11 bases. The CDR3 loop spans 15 amino acids. The germline V gene encodes CDR1 SGHRS and CDR2 YFSETQ. CDR3 in amino acids: CASSLVGAINQPQHF. The CDR3 DNA follows: TGCGCCAGCAGCTTGGTCGGAGCTATAAATCAGCCCCAGCATTTT.

This CDR3 reads CAILGLTEAFF. DNA of the CDR3: TGTGCCATCCTAGGCCTAACTGAAGCTTTCTTT. The V call is TRBV28, the J call TRBJ1-1; D call uncertain. This CDR3 is 11 amino acids long. V was shortened by 10 bases and J by 5 bases, with 11 bases between the two germline ends. The germline CDR1 and CDR2 sequences are MDHEN and SYDVKM.